This T cell receptor (beta chain) emerged from a study of control samples from healthy donors and cancer patients. The CDR3 is 15 residues long. V dropped 3 bases and J dropped 3 bases, with 11 bases sitting between them. Germline lookup yields CDR1 ENHRY and CDR2 SYGVKD. Clones were read by immunoSEQ multiplex PCR, and TCRdb kept only the in-frame ones, dropping some. The sample holds about 44,000 clones, around 87% seen once. The V and J genes are TRBV10-3 and TRBJ2-2, with TRBD2 as a possible D gene (5 bases). The TCR was taken from a woman aged 55-70 years with lung cancer. Sequenced material: PBMCs. The CDR3 loop reads CAISEHQADTGELFF. CDR3 DNA sequence: TGTGCCATCAGTGAACACCAAGCGGACACCGGGGAGCTGTTTTTT.